The sequence of this TCR beta chain was determined in a study of CD8 T cells in Susac syndrome. Overall study findings and caveats: The study conceded that its TCR sequencing and HLA analysis involved relatively few individuals.

Points on this clonotype: Its antigen is currently unknown.

This CDR3 is 15 amino acids long. Trimming removed 3 bases at V and 1 base at J, with 12 bases between. CDR1 is SEHNR and CDR2 is FQNEAQ in the germline V gene (reference sequence). Roughly 0.45 to 1 ug RNA was reverse transcribed with random hexamers. Amplification of the TCR beta CDR3 was carried out by immunoSEQ multiplex PCR, which spanned a total of 54 Vbeta and 13 Jbeta segments. In TCRdb, the immunoSEQ multiplex PCR reads were re-called with MiXCR into one record per CDR3 protein. The data show about 300,000 distinct CDR3 sequences, around 92% seen once. In blood CD8+ and CD4+ T cells, TCR beta underwent sequencing. TEMRA cells were enriched by FACS, and CD4+ and CD8+ T cells were negatively isolated.

The chain has TRBV7-9 and TRBJ2-5; tentative D call: TRBD2 (6 bases). Source material: CD4+ T cells from PBMCs. The receptor was isolated from a human donor with multiple sclerosis. CDR3 protein: CASSLTSGLQETQYF. CDR3 in DNA: TGTGCCAGCAGCTTGACCAGCGGGCTCCAAGAGACCCAGTACTTC.